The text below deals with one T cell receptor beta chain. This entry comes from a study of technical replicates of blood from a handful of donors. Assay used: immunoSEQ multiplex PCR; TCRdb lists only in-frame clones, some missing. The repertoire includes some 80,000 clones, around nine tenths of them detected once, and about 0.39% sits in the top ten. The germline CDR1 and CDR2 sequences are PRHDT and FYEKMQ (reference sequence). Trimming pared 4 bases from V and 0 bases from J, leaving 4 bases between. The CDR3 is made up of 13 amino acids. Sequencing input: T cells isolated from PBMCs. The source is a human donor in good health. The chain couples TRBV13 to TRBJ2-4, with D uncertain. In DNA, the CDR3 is TGTGCCAGCAGCTCAGTAGCCAAAAACATTCAGTACTTC. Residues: CASSSVAKNIQYF.